Listed below are T cell receptor beta chains from one sample, sequenced in a study of blood T cells in healthy people across ages. One entry per CDR3 protein, called by TCRdb with MiXCR from the 5' RACE reads. The repertoire holds roughly 680,000 distinct CDR3 sequences, with 52% as singletons. Sequencing was carried out using blood. The receptors were sampled from a woman older than 75 in good health. Both conserved end residues are part of each CDR3. The D gene is left open where the match is weak. Size is stated for part of the rows, as once, few or many counts, or as a class when the clone is expanded.

TGTGCCAGCAGTTCACCCCGAAACAGGAGGGCTAGCACAGATACGCAGTATTTT | CASSSPRNRRASTDTQYF | TRBJ2-3 | TRBV27 | 18 | . | few
TGTGCCAGCAGTGACCGCGACTACGAGCAGTACTTC | CASSDRDYEQYF | TRBJ2-7 | TRBV2 | 12 | . | few
TGTGCCACCAGCACCTGGACAGGCTACTACGAGCAGTACTTC | CATSTWTGYYEQYF | TRBJ2-7 | TRBV15 | 14 | TRBD1 | .
TGTGCCAGCAGTTTCGAAGGGGGACGTGTCTATGGCTACACCTTC | CASSFEGGRVYGYTF | TRBJ1-2 | TRBV28 | 15 | . | many
TGTGCCAGCAGTTACCTCGGGACAGATAGCTACGAGCAGTACTTC | CASSYLGTDSYEQYF | TRBJ2-7 | TRBV6-2/TRBV6-3 | 15 | TRBD1 | .
TGTGCCAGCAGTTACGGGGCAGGGAATAGCAATCAGCCCCAGCATTTT | CASSYGAGNSNQPQHF | TRBJ1-5 | TRBV6-6 | 16 | . | once
TGTGCCAGCAAGCCCCGGGGGGCTAACACAGATACGCAGTATTTT | CASKPRGANTDTQYF | TRBJ2-3 | TRBV6-5 | 15 | . | .
TGTGCTAGCAGCGGACAGGGGGTCTACAATGAGCAGTTCTTC | CASSGQGVYNEQFF | TRBJ2-1 | TRBV25-1 | 14 | TRBD1 | .
TGCGCCAGCAGCTTATCCACGGACAGGGATGGCTACACCTTC | CASSLSTDRDGYTF | TRBJ1-2 | TRBV5-1 | 14 | TRBD1 | .
TGTGCCTGGAATGTAGGGACGACGCAGTATTTT | CAWNVGTTQYF | TRBJ2-3 | TRBV30 | 11 | . | .
TGCGCCACTAGGGACAGCAAATACGAGCAGTACTTC | CATRDSKYEQYF | TRBJ2-7 | TRBV10-2 | 12 | TRBD1 | many
TGTGCCAGCAGCGTACAGGGGAAGTATAGCAATCAGCCCCAGCATTTT | CASSVQGKYSNQPQHF | TRBJ1-5 | TRBV9 | 16 | . | many
TGTGCCAGCAGCTTTCAGCGGGGGGGAGAGACCCAGTACTTC | CASSFQRGGETQYF | TRBJ2-5 | TRBV7-2 | 14 | TRBD2 | few
TGTGCCAGCAGTCGCCTGGGACTAGCGCTCCCGAATGAGCAGTTCTTC | CASSRLGLALPNEQFF | TRBJ2-1 | TRBV5-6 | 16 | TRBD2 | .
TGTGCCAGCAGCGTAGGGTCTAGCGGGAGTCGGAATGAGCAGTTCTTC | CASSVGSSGSRNEQFF | TRBJ2-1 | TRBV9 | 16 | TRBD2 | .
TGCAGTGCCACCCCACTCGCGGGGGGGCCGGATACGCAGTATTTT | CSATPLAGGPDTQYF | TRBJ2-3 | TRBV20-1 | 15 | TRBD2 | .
TGTGCCAGCAGTCCCTTGGGGCGAGTTCCCCCAGATACGCAGTATTTT | CASSPLGRVPPDTQYF | TRBJ2-3 | TRBV12-3/TRBV12-4 | 16 | . | few
TGTGCCAGCAGTTCCCTTCCCCCCGGTAGCGCCAAAAACATTCAGTACTTC | CASSSLPPGSAKNIQYF | TRBJ2-4 | TRBV27 | 17 | . | .
TGTGCCAGCAGCTTAATAGGACAGGGGGATGGCTACACCTTC | CASSLIGQGDGYTF | TRBJ1-2 | TRBV7-9 | 14 | TRBD1 | .
TGTGCCAGCAGCCAGGTCGGGTCAGGGAGGGCCTATGGCTACACCTTC | CASSQVGSGRAYGYTF | TRBJ1-2 | TRBV3-1 | 16 | . | many
TGCAGCGTTGAAGATGGATCCAGCGGGCACACAGATACGCAGTATTTT | CSVEDGSSGHTDTQYF | TRBJ2-3 | TRBV29-1 | 16 | . | .
TGCAGTGCTAGTTTACCGGCTAATTCACCCCTCCACTTT | CSASLPANSPLHF | TRBJ1-6 | TRBV20-1 | 13 | . | many
TGTGCCAGCAACCTCCGGGACTATTACAATGAGCAGTTCTTC | CASNLRDYYNEQFF | TRBJ2-1 | TRBV2 | 14 | TRBD2 | few
TGTGCCAGCACATACGGGGGGAGCTCCTACGAGCAGTACTTC | CASTYGGSSYEQYF | TRBJ2-7 | TRBV7-9 | 14 | TRBD2 | few
TGCAGCGCCGACGGCGGGAGGGCCAACGTCCTGACTTTC | CSADGGRANVLTF | TRBJ2-6 | TRBV29-1 | 13 | . | .
TGTGCCAGCAGCTCCAACCCTCTCGAGCAGTACTTC | CASSSNPLEQYF | TRBJ2-7 | TRBV27 | 12 | . | .
TGCAGCGTGGAGCAGGGTAGGTTAGATGAGCAGTTCTTC | CSVEQGRLDEQFF | TRBJ2-1 | TRBV29-1 | 13 | . | .
TGTGCCAGCAGCTTTCTGGTTGAGACCCAGTACTTC | CASSFLVETQYF | TRBJ2-5 | TRBV7-2 | 12 | . | many
TGCAGTGCTAGAGATTCTTTAGCCAAAAACATTCAGTACTTC | CSARDSLAKNIQYF | TRBJ2-4 | TRBV20-1 | 14 | . | many
TGTGCCAGCAGTCCAGTAGGGGTCAATTCACCCCTCCACTTT | CASSPVGVNSPLHF | TRBJ1-6 | TRBV2 | 14 | . | .
TGTGCCAGCAGGAGAACAGGGGCTACTACCTACGAGCAGTACTTC | CASRRTGATTYEQYF | TRBJ2-7 | TRBV6-5 | 15 | TRBD1 | many
TGTGCCAGCAGCTTGCAGGGTGGCGAGCGGTACTTC | CASSLQGGERYF | TRBJ2-5 | TRBV5-6 | 12 | . | .
TGTGCCAGCAGCGGCGGCAGGGGAGTCAAAAACATTCAGTACTTC | CASSGGRGVKNIQYF | TRBJ2-4 | TRBV27 | 15 | . | many
TGTGCCAGCAGCGTCCAAGGGACGGGCCCATCAGATACGCAGTATTTT | CASSVQGTGPSDTQYF | TRBJ2-3 | TRBV9 | 16 | . | .
TGTGCCAGCAGTTTTCACAGCTCTAGCACAGATACGCAGTATTTT | CASSFHSSSTDTQYF | TRBJ2-3 | TRBV28 | 15 | . | .
TGTGCCAGCACCGTGGGGGTGCTCTATGGCTACACCTTC | CASTVGVLYGYTF | TRBJ1-2 | TRBV12-3/TRBV12-4 | 13 | . | few
TGCGCCAGCAGCCAAGTGGGTTTGCCTAACTATGGCTACACCTTC | CASSQVGLPNYGYTF | TRBJ1-2 | TRBV4-3 | 15 | . | .
TGCGCCAGCAGCTTGGTTCTGACTAGCGGGATTGATACGCAGTATTTT | CASSLVLTSGIDTQYF | TRBJ2-3 | TRBV5-1 | 16 | TRBD2 | .
TGTGCCAGCAGAGACAGGGTTCAAGAGACCCAGTACTTC | CASRDRVQETQYF | TRBJ2-5 | TRBV25-1 | 13 | TRBD1 | few
TGCAGTGCCCTCAGGGGGACAGGGGACTTGAACACTGAAGCTTTCTTT | CSALRGTGDLNTEAFF | TRBJ1-1 | TRBV20-1 | 16 | TRBD1 | few
TGCGCCAGCAGCCCTGCAGGGGCTAACTACGAGCAGTACTTC | CASSPAGANYEQYF | TRBJ2-7 | TRBV5-1 | 14 | . | .
TGTGCCAGCAGCGGGCGGACCCCCATCACCGGGGAGCTGTTTTTT | CASSGRTPITGELFF | TRBJ2-2 | TRBV7-2 | 15 | . | .